This T cell receptor beta chain was found in a study of identical twins. TCRdb re-called the 5' RACE reads through MiXCR, storing one row per CDR3 protein. In the table there are hundreds of thousands of distinct CDR3 sequences, over 9% of which are singletons. Trimming pared 2 bases from V and 6 bases from J, leaving 10 bases between. CDR3 size: 13 residues. Germline V gene lookup returns CDR1 PRHDT and CDR2 FYEKMQ (reference sequence). The same sample was also studied in work on yellow fever vaccine responses in identical twins.

The source is a woman aged 18-35 years in good health. Sequenced input: PBMCs. V and J are TRBV13 and TRBJ1-1; no firm D call. CDR3: CASSLQTGAEAFF. The CDR3 coding sequence is TGTGCCAGCAGCTTACAGACCGGCGCTGAAGCTTTCTTT.